This T cell receptor beta chain was retrieved from a study of blood T cells in healthy people across ages. Study-level points and caveats: CMV infection status of these donors was not known.

A second PCR of roughly 7 to 11 cycles used a sample-barcoded 5' primer and a J-beta primer mix. TCRdb reanalysed the 5' RACE reads using MiXCR and keeps one entry per CDR3 protein. Of about 640,000 distinct CDR3 sequences in the sample, 45% to 65% are singletons; the top ten hold 30% to 45%. About this clonotype itself: Its antigen is unidentified.

Sequenced input: blood. The receptor's source is a man between 60 and 75 years old in good health.

The CDR3 is CASSDQGQGSFAYEQYF. The CDR3 DNA reads TGTGCCAGCTCCGACCAAGGACAGGGGTCTTTTGCCTACGAGCAGTACTTC. The J gene is TRBJ2-4, the V gene TRBV18; 9 bases map to TRBD1. The J call may not be correct, given that the DNA end is closer to TRBJ2-7. Germline lookup yields CDR1 KGHSH and CDR2 LQKENI. The CDR3 has 17 residues.